A selection of T cell receptor beta chains follows, all from one sample in a study of a mutant IDH1 vaccine in newly diagnosed glioma. No cognate antigen is known for these TCRs. Using immunoSEQ multiplex PCR, the repertoire was profiled, and TCRdb retains in-frame clones only, with some absent. The sample includes more than 55,000 clones, under 90% of them seen just once. Specimen: PBMCs, collected from a glioma patient whose treatment included an IDH1 peptide vaccine. The receptors stem from a young man with glioma. The CDR3 runs from the conserved cysteine through the conserved F or W. The order of the fields is CDR3 DNA, CDR3 protein, J gene, D gene, V gene, CDR3 length, clone size. A D gene is named only where the DNA matches it firmly. A clone size is listed for some rows: how often the clone was seen (once, few, many), or a class if it is expanded.

TGTGCCAGCAGCTGGGGGGGGCTGAAGGAAAAACTGTTTTTT	CASSWGGLKEKLFF	TRBJ1-4	.	TRBV11-2	14	.
TGTGCCAGCAGCGTAGAAGCCGGGGCGCAAAACATTCAGTACTTC	CASSVEAGAQNIQYF	TRBJ2-4	.	TRBV9	15	.
TGTGCCAGCAGCTTCGGCCAGGGCACTGAAGCTTTCTTT	CASSFGQGTEAFF	TRBJ1-1	.	TRBV5-6	13	.
TGTGCCAGCAGCGACGGGCCTAGCGGCCAAGAGACCCAGTACTTC	CASSDGPSGQETQYF	TRBJ2-5	TRBD2	TRBV11-2	15	.
TGTGCCAGCAGCCAAGCGAACCTATACAATGAGCAGTTCTTC	CASSQANLYNEQFF	TRBJ2-1	.	TRBV14	14	.
TGTGCCAGCAGCCTCACAGGTTATCAGCCCCAGCATTTT	CASSLTGYQPQHF	TRBJ1-5	.	TRBV2	13	once
TGCGCCAGCAGTTTGGGTGAAAAACTGTTTTTT	CASSLGEKLFF	TRBJ1-4	.	TRBV5-1	11	.
TGTGCCAGCAGTGACGGAGCGAACAGCGCCTCTGGGGCCAACGTCCTGACTTTC	CASSDGANSASGANVLTF	TRBJ2-6	.	TRBV6-4	18	.
TGTGCCAGCAGCCCTGATCTGGGGGGCACCGGGGAGCTGTTTTTT	CASSPDLGGTGELFF	TRBJ2-2	.	TRBV9	15	.
TGTGCCAGCAGTTTATCCGGGGGAAGAGGAAACACTGAAGCTTTCTTT	CASSLSGGRGNTEAFF	TRBJ1-1	.	TRBV27	16	once
TGTGCCTGGAGTGTAGGTCGACAGTCCTATGGCTACACCTTC	CAWSVGRQSYGYTF	TRBJ1-2	.	TRBV30	14	.
TGTGCCAGCAGCCATCCGGGAAGGATTAACGAGCAGTACTTC	CASSHPGRINEQYF	TRBJ2-7	.	TRBV7-8	14	.
TGCGCCAGGGCAGAGGGAAACTATAGCAATCAGCCCCAGCATTTT	CARAEGNYSNQPQHF	TRBJ1-5	.	TRBV10-2	15	few
TGTGCCACCAGCAGAGGGATTACCGGGGAGCTGTTTTTT	CATSRGITGELFF	TRBJ2-2	.	TRBV15	13	.